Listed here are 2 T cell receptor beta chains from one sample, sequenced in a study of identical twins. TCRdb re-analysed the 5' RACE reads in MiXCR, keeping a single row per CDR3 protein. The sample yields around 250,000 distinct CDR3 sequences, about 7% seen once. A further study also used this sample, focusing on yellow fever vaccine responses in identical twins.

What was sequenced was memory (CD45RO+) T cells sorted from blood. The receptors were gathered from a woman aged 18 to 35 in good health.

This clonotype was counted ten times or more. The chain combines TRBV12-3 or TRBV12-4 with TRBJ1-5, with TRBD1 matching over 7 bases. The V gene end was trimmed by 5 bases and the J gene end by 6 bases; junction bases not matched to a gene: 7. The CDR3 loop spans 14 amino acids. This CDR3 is CASSTRQGGQPQHF. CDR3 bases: TGTGCCAGCAGTACCAGACAGGGAGGTCAGCCCCAGCATTTT.

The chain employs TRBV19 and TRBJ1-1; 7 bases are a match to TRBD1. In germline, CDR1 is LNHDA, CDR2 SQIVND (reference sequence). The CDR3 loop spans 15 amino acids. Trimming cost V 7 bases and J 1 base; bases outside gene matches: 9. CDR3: CASNPSDRRNTEAFF. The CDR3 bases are TGTGCCAGTAATCCCTCGGACAGGAGGAACACTGAAGCTTTCTTT.